This T cell receptor beta chain originates from a study of early T cells in non-severe SARS-CoV-2 infection (dated by TCRdb to the early 2020s). Turning to the overall study: Because TCR sequencing relied on bulk RNA taken from unsorted whole blood, pairing of alpha and beta chains was not possible. The investigation overall reported the following: Matching against VDJdb was skewed toward anti-spike CD8 responses, likely underestimated virus-specific expansions, and missed private and CD4 specificities.

The library came from 5' RACE. The instrument was a NextSeq 500. The TCR library protocol attached unique molecular identifiers to individual cDNA molecules to correct for sequencing error and PCR bias. Both TCR alpha and beta chains were sequenced, and tight co-correlation was observed between alpha and beta sequence abundances in each sample. In the source study's methods: Decombinator V4 was used to annotate the V gene, J gene and CDR3 of the TCR sequences. Expanded TCRs were defined as changing significantly between any two time points under a Poisson model with p below 0.0001. TCR abundances were normalised to the total number of TCRs sequenced per sample and were expressed as counts per million. MAIT TCRs were defined by TRAV1-2 paired with TRAJ12, TRAJ20 or TRAJ33, and iNKT TCRs by TRAV10 paired with TRAJ18. A search of VDJdb, accessed on 1 November 2021, was run for TCRs annotated to CMV, EBV and SARS-CoV-2, with TCRs annotated for multiple antigens excluded. TCRdb reworked the public reads: Q25 trimming with fastp, MiXCR clone assembly, productive beta chains retained. Rows with a matching CDR3 protein are joined into one entry that keeps the most common DNA and genes. The V and J calls here are based on TCRdb, not the publication. The sample table holds approximately 45,000 distinct CDR3 sequences, of which roughly 7.1% were seen once. Clones ranked in the top ten supply approximately 4.5% of the sample.

The study was a case-control design nested within a healthcare worker cohort in London, UK, with weekly nasopharyngeal swab PCR tests and blood sampling. Between 23 and 31 March 2020, the week of the UK lockdown, healthcare workers were enrolled and then followed up weekly for as long as 16 weeks. As to this clonotype: Its antigen specificity is not known. No per-base quality is available; no much larger clone lies one base away.

Trimming takes 0 bases from V and 5 bases from J, and the germline ends sit 12 bases apart. From the cysteine through the phenylalanine, the CDR3 covers 15 amino acids. CDR3 DNA only is kept here, 45 bases in frame from base 1. CDR1 and CDR2 are read off the germline V gene as SGHRS and YFSETQ. The sequence was collected from an adult who was a healthcare worker with PCR-confirmed SARS-CoV-2 infection or an uninfected control (not recorded which). Source material: whole blood. The chain couples TRBV5-1 to TRBJ1-5; too little of a D gene remains to name it. The nucleotides read TGCGCCAGCAGCTTGGTGGCAGGAACAGATCAGCCCCAGCATTTT. Translated, this gives CASSLVAGTDQPQHF.